Reported below is one T cell receptor (beta chain). Its antigen remains unidentified. No base quality information exists; no much larger clone differs at one position. The sample's time point label, in plain terms: pre-sensitization, week 0. Explained via the paper, the treatment or condition label denotes: therapeutic diphenylcyclopropenone sensitization with weekly scalp DPC. At each patch-test visit, blood was drawn before the patch test was applied. Patients were considered eligible if aged 18 to 70, diagnosed with alopecia and deemed suitable for DPC therapy, and patients were excluded if pregnant. Total RNA was extracted from unfractionated whole blood collected in Tempus Blood RNA tubes. The sample belongs to a study of human T cells and chemical hapten exposure (dated by TCRdb to the early 2020s). Study-level background: For sensitization, 2% DPC in acetone was applied to an approximately 2 cm by approximately 2 cm area of upper inner arm skin. Throughout the study period of 20 to 30 weeks, patients also received therapeutic DPC doses to the scalp every week. Patch tests used Finn chambers with 0.01% DPC on the upper back, scored after 6 days by International Contact Dermatitis Research Group standards. Alopecia areata with under or over 50% scalp involvement, alopecia totalis and alopecia universalis were represented in the patient cohort, which was mostly female. Libraries were pooled for sequencing, and variation in per-sample TCR yields was attributed mainly to small differences in library volumes within the pool. This study followed changes in the peripheral blood TCR repertoire in vivo during primary and secondary sensitization of alopecia patients to the hapten diphenylcyclopropenone (DPC). Blood samples were taken from patients before sensitization (week 0) and at 2, 6 and about 24 weeks after DPC sensitization. Blood for TCR sequencing was provided by twenty-nine alopecia patients at one to four time points (pre-sensitization, 2, 6 and 24 weeks).

The library was prepared using RACE. The sequencer listed for this sample is NextSeq 500. During library preparation, unique molecular identifiers were attached to individual cDNA molecules so that TCRs could be counted quantitatively and reproducibly. From each blood RNA sample, both TCR alpha and TCR beta chains were sequenced. Under the source paper's analysis protocol: A median of around 96,000 TCRs per sample was observed, with a range of about 23,224 to 750,000. The Decombinator software suite was used to annotate the V, J and CDR3 of the TCR reads. For PS versus PT1 abundance plots, all samples were subsampled to the same number of TCRs (28,000). Expanded TCRs were defined as absent before sensitization and observed at least eight times at the 2-week time point. TCRdb trimmed public reads at Q25 via fastp, called clones via MiXCR and kept in-frame beta chains. One record per CDR3 amino acid sequence lists the most common genes and DNA. The V and J calls here are based on TCRdb, not the publication. This sample comprises 200,000 to 300,000 distinct CDR3 sequences, approximately 8.4% of them detected only once. 2.3% of the sample comes from the top ten.

Here is what the overall study found, with its caveats: Alopecia, a presumed autoimmune disease, was present in all patients, so the immune response of the patients might differ from that of healthy individuals. After repeated subsampling, changes were observed in the strength of the expansion versus patch-test correlation and in the threshold at which the correlation became significant. A positive correlation was found between the number of PT1 expanded TCRs and patch test score, with significance reached at thresholds 8, 16 and 32 but not 4. Compared with pre-sensitization or healthy control sets, expanded TCRs formed significantly more large CDR3 similarity clusters, which is consistent with antigen-driven responses. DPC sensitization did not change how many TCRs were above 1 in 1000 frequency, and no evidence was found of alterations in global repertoire structure.

This receptor was obtained from a middle-aged woman with alopecia areata. Some clones in this sample may be carry-over from other donors' samples. The material was whole blood, obtained in connection with sensitization to the hapten diphenylcyclopropenone (DPC).

The encoded CDR3 is CATSDLSSNQPQHF. The nucleotide sequence is TGTGCCACCAGTGATTTGAGTAGCAATCAGCCCCAGCATTTT. Recombination linked TRBV24-1 to TRBJ1-5; the D gene is not confidently resolved. Via the germline V gene, CDR1 is KGHDR and CDR2 SFDVKD. The CDR3 covers 14 residues, taking in both the cysteine and the phenylalanine. Only the CDR3 DNA is retained, 42 bases long and in frame from the first base. V was cut back by 0 bases and J by 0 bases, leaving a gap of 2 bases between them.